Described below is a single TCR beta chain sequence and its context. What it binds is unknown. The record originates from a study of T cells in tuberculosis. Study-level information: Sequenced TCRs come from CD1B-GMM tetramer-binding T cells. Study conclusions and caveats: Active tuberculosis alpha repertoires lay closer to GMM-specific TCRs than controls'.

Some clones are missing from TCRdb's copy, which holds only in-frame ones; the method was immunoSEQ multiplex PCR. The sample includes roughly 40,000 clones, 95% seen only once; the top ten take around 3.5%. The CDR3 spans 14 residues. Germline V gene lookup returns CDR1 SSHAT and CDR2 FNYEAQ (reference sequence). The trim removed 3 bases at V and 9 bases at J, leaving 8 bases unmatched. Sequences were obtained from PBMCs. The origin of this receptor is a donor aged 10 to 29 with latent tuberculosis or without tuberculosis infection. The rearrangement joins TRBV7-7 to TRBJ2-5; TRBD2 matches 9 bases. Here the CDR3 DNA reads TGTGCCAGCAGCTTTCTAGCGGGGATTGGAGCCCAGTACTTC. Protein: CASSFLAGIGAQYF.